The text below deals with one T cell receptor beta chain. Its antigen is unidentified. 13 Jbeta primers and 60 Vbeta primers were used for the PCR. Assay: immunoSEQ multiplex PCR; the TCRdb copy retains only in-frame clones and omits some. The table lists around 94,000 clones, nearly 80% of them singletons. CDR3 length: 13 residues. V lost 5 bases, J lost 4 bases, and 9 bases lay in between. Germline V gene data show CDR1 as LNHDA and CDR2 as SQIVND (reference sequence). This entry belongs to a study of cytomegalovirus exposure and HLA in healthy donors. Study observations and caveats: Follow-up analysis later connected one missense variant in DCLRE1C with trimming of TCR beta V- and J-genes. Researchers had no immune exposure information except CMV serostatus available.

The receptor was derived from a woman aged 40-49 years in good health and CMV-seropositive. The rearrangement links TRBV19 to TRBJ2-1; D may be TRBD2 (5 bases). The sample comprised PBMCs. In nucleotides, the CDR3 is TGTGCCAGTAGTGTGGGAGCGTACAATGAGCAGTTCTTC. It translates to CASSVGAYNEQFF.